The clone carrying this TCR beta chain was picked up many times. The data belong to a study of T cells in Graves' hyperthyroidism and ophthalmopathy. This CDR3 has 15 residues. Germline V gene lookup returns CDR1 MNHNS and CDR2 SASEGT. V lost 0 bases and J 0 bases, leaving 8 bases between the germline ends. RNA transcripts served as the template for amplifying TCR beta CDR3 regions. Initially, a first-round RT-PCR of the TCR CDR3 employed the HTBI primer set. TCRdb ran MiXCR on the multiplex PCR reads and lists one entry per CDR3 protein. The table records hundreds of thousands of distinct CDR3 sequences, around 15% of them present only once.

The receptor was isolated from a woman aged 25 to 45 with Graves' hyperthyroidism. The chain uses TRBV6-1 and TRBJ1-1, with no clear D. The sample comprised blood. The CDR3 region is CASSEALSLNTEAFF. CDR3 DNA sequence: TGTGCCAGCAGTGAAGCGCTTAGCCTGAACACTGAAGCTTTCTTT.